The present entry profiles one T cell receptor beta chain with its context. Its antigen is not identified. Clones were read by immunoSEQ multiplex PCR, and TCRdb kept only the in-frame ones, dropping some. The repertoire includes some 100,000 clones, approximately 89% of them detected once, and 10% sits in the top ten. Trimming shortened V by 6 bases and J by 5 bases, and 10 bases separated the two germline ends. Germline V gene lookup returns CDR1 LGHDT and CDR2 YNNKEL (reference sequence). There are 13 residues in the CDR3. The record originates from a study of T cell responses to AZD1222 COVID-19 vaccine. General study results and limits: At 160-218 and 743-854, vaccine-associated CD4 TCRs were dominant, and they spanned spike. Baseline seropositivity occurred in only a handful of AZD1222 recipients. No repertoire was sampled before or during the peak T cell response, only after it.

This TCR derives from an adult who received the AZD1222 COVID-19 vaccine. The chain carries TRBV3-1 (or the pseudogene TRBV3-2) and TRBJ2-2; the D gene is possibly TRBD1 (6 bases). Sequencing used peripheral blood, obtained 28 days after the second AZD1222 dose. CDR3 sequence (DNA): TGTGCCAGCAGGGAAGGGGGTACCGGGGAGCTGTTTTTT. As protein: CASREGGTGELFF.